These 13 T cell receptor beta chains originate from one sample sequenced in a study of blood T cell repertoires in COVID-19. Libraries were prepared by immunoSEQ multiplex PCR; TCRdb keeps only in-frame clonotypes and omits some of them. The table has approximately 40,000 clones, around nine tenths seen once. Sequencing was done on a sample of peripheral blood. The receptor source for this set is a human donor in a cohort sampled during active COVID-19.

The V gene is TRBV28, the J gene TRBJ2-7; 12 bases match TRBD1. This CDR3 is built from 14 residues. Looked up from germline, CDR1 is MDHEN and CDR2 is SYDVKM. The V gene end was trimmed by 8 bases and the J gene end by 7 bases; junction bases not matched to a gene: 9. CDR3 sequence reads: CASGSGQGAMEQYF. The CDR3 DNA reads TGTGCCAGCGGATCGGGACAGGGGGCGATGGAGCAGTACTTC.

The rearrangement links TRBV6-5 to TRBJ1-5; 8 nucleotides agree with TRBD1. J lost 5 bases, V lost 5 bases, and 5 bases had no gene match. Germline CDR1 MNHEY, CDR2 SVGAGI. This CDR3 region has 14 residues. CDR3 in amino acids: CASSRGQGDQPQHF. Written as DNA, the CDR3 is TGTGCCAGCAGTCGAGGACAGGGCGATCAGCCCCAGCATTTT.

This rearrangement joins TRBV28 to TRBJ1-5, with D perhaps matching TRBD1 (5 bases). CDR3 size: 15 residues. The germline V and J ends were trimmed by 4 bases and 0 bases, with 10 bases remaining between them. From germline, CDR1 is MDHEN and CDR2 SYDVKM. The DNA of the CDR3 is TGTGCCAGCAGTTGGGGGGGGACTAGCAATCAGCCCCAGCATTTT. Translation gives CASSWGGTSNQPQHF.

The V and J genes are TRBV11-3 and TRBJ2-5; 14 nucleotides align to TRBD2. The V and J ends lost 5 bases and 4 bases, in that order; junction bases with no gene match: 3. This CDR3 comprises 15 residues. Germline CDR1 reads SGHNT; CDR2 reads YENEEA. The CDR3 loop reads CASSTGLAGAETQYF. The CDR3 DNA sequence: TGTGCCAGCAGCACGGGACTAGCGGGAGCAGAGACCCAGTACTTC.

V usage is TRBV19 and J usage is TRBJ2-3, with D possibly being TRBD2 (5 bases). CDR1 is LNHDA, CDR2 SQIVND, per germline (reference sequence). Trimming removed 7 bases from V and 1 base from J, with 27 bases in between. The CDR3 spans 19 residues. The chain's CDR3 is CASTPPRHTGYRGTDTQYF. For the CDR3, the DNA is TGTGCCAGTACCCCGCCACGGCATACGGGGTATAGGGGCACAGATACGCAGTATTTT.

This sequence joins TRBV19 and TRBJ1-5; 7 nucleotides match TRBD1. The CDR3 has 15 residues. Germline V lookup: CDR1 LNHDA, CDR2 SQIVND (reference sequence). J gave up 3 bases and V 1 base, and 3 bases lay outside the gene matches. The CDR3 sequence is CASSIGGGHNQPQHF. The CDR3 nucleotides read TGTGCCAGTAGTATAGGAGGGGGCCACAATCAGCCCCAGCATTTT.

This chain links TRBV2 with TRBJ2-3, with D maybe TRBD2 (5 bases). CDR3 size: 13 residues. The germline V gene encodes CDR1 SNHLY and CDR2 FYNNEI. Trimming took off 11 bases at V and 2 bases at J, with 14 bases between the two ends. The CDR3 here is CAAVGEPTDTQYF. DNA of the CDR3: TGTGCCGCCGTCGGGGAACCCACAGATACGCAGTATTTT. The variable domain in full, completed from reference TRBV2 and TRBJ2-3, reads EPEVTQTPSHQVTQMGQEVILRCVPISNHLYFYWYRQILGQKVEFLVSFYNNEISEKSEIFDDQFSVERPDGSNFTLKIRSTKLEDSAMYFCAAVGEPTDTQYFGPGTRLTVL.

The rearrangement joins TRBV5-4 to TRBJ1-1, with 10 bases that match TRBD1. This CDR3 spans 14 amino acids. Germline assignment: CDR1 SGHNT and CDR2 YYREEE (reference sequence). The ends lost 4 bases at V and 3 bases at J; junction bases unmatched: 3. CDR3 DNA sequence: TGTGCCAGCAGCAGAGGACAGGGGGACACTGAAGCTTTCTTT. As protein: CASSRGQGDTEAFF.

V usage is TRBV6-2 or TRBV6-3 and J usage is TRBJ2-5; D is undetermined. Between the trimmed V and J ends, which lost 0 bases and 3 bases, there was a span of 5 bases. The V gene's germline CDR1 is MNHEY and CDR2 SVGEGT. The CDR3 runs 13 residues. CDR3: CASSYSSEETQYF. CDR3 DNA sequence: TGTGCCAGCAGTTACTCTTCGGAAGAGACCCAGTACTTC.

V is TRBV3-1 (or the pseudogene TRBV3-2) and J is TRBJ2-3; 7 bases map to TRBD2. CDR1 is LGHDT, CDR2 YNNKEL, per germline (reference sequence). The CDR3 consists of 14 residues. Trimming at V came to 3 bases and at J to 8 bases, leaving 8 bases not matched to a gene. CDR3 coding DNA: TGTGCCAGCAGCCAGGACCCCACTAGCGTTACGCAGTATTTT. This gives the protein CASSQDPTSVTQYF.

This chain joins TRBV19 and TRBJ2-7, with 10 bases fitting TRBD1. Germline CDR1 LNHDA, CDR2 SQIVND (reference sequence). J was trimmed by 4 bases and V by 6 bases; bases with no gene match: 3. This CDR3 has 13 amino acids. The CDR3 loop reads CASSLDRGYEQYF. CDR3 coding DNA: TGTGCCAGTAGCCTGGACAGGGGGTACGAGCAGTACTTC.

This clone was seen once. J is TRBJ2-1 and V is TRBV29-1; TRBD1 agrees at 10 bases. The CDR3 totals 14 residues. Germline V gene data show CDR1 as SQVTM and CDR2 as ANQGSEA. V shed 1 base and J 10 bases; nucleotides not matched to a gene: 7. The CDR3 nucleotides are TGCAGCGTTGAAGGGGGACAGGGGATCAACGAGCAGTTCTTC. This gives the protein CSVEGGQGINEQFF.

V gene TRBV5-5 combines with J gene TRBJ1-4, with D maybe TRBD1 (5 bases). The CDR3 is made up of 16 amino acids. V was cut by 0 bases and J by 4 bases, with 13 bases left in between. Germline V gene data show CDR1 as SGHKS and CDR2 as YYEKEE (reference sequence). Here the CDR3 DNA reads TGTGCCAGCAGCTTGGGGACCGAGGGACTTAATGAAAAACTGTTTTTT. Its translation is CASSLGTEGLNEKLFF.